This T cell receptor beta chain came from a study of shared clonotypes between healthy human individuals. Study-level background: Per donor, three plates held CD4 naive cells, three held CD4 memory, two held CD8 naive and one held CD8 memory.

Germline assignment: CDR1 SGHNT and CDR2 YYREEE (reference sequence). V was trimmed by 6 bases and J by 3 bases, leaving 16 bases between them. This CDR3 comprises 14 residues. A deep-level run was used for the assay. TCRdb's copy holds only in-frame clones and misses some; the assay was immunoSEQ multiplex PCR. Found here are just over 2,000,000 clones, 85% to 95% of them singletons; the top ten hold 0.13%. Regarding the study as a whole: Tissues were not sampled, only blood, and their repertoires likely differ. Represented genetic and exposure-history diversity was restricted by having few donors.

About this clone itself: The antigen is undetermined.

The source of this sequence is a man younger than 35 in good health. The V and J genes are TRBV5-4 and TRBJ2-7; tentative D call: TRBD2 (6 bases). The sequencing input was naive CD4+ T cells sorted from blood. Subset given: CD45RA+ positively selected. In DNA form, the CDR3 reads TGTGCCAGCATTCTCGGGCGGGAAAACTACGAGCAGTACTTC. It encodes CASILGRENYEQYF.